A selection of T cell receptor beta chains follows, all from one sample in a study of shared clonotypes between healthy human individuals. TCRdb's table, derived via immunoSEQ multiplex PCR, lists solely in-frame clones and lacks some. The sample carries almost 700,000 clones, approximately 90% recorded once. Specimen: naive CD8+ T cells sorted from blood. The receptors here all came from a man aged 25 to 40 in good health. CDR3s include the opening cysteine and the closing phenylalanine or tryptophan. Each record gives: J gene, V gene, CDR3 protein.

J gene: TRBJ2-7; V gene: TRBV4-1; CDR3 protein: CASSQEGGPFYEQYF
J gene: TRBJ2-3; V gene: TRBV5-1; CDR3 protein: CASSLVGDLTGDTQYF
J gene: TRBJ2-7; V gene: TRBV27; CDR3 protein: CASSLKLTSGIYEQYF
J gene: TRBJ2-1; V gene: TRBV9; CDR3 protein: CASSVGGGGGAYNEQFF
J gene: TRBJ2-1; V gene: TRBV7-6; CDR3 protein: CASSSLAGGNEQFF
J gene: TRBJ1-4; V gene: TRBV5-6; CDR3 protein: CASSPKTGRINEKLFF
J gene: TRBJ1-1; V gene: TRBV7-2; CDR3 protein: CASSFGPGVAAFF
J gene: TRBJ2-7; V gene: TRBV5-4; CDR3 protein: CASSFRSTDEQYF
J gene: TRBJ2-2; V gene: TRBV7-9; CDR3 protein: CASSLEVSPGELFF
J gene: TRBJ2-5; V gene: TRBV5-1; CDR3 protein: CASSLLTGLAGVKGETQYF
J gene: TRBJ2-1; V gene: TRBV4-3; CDR3 protein: CASSPGIDRGGDEQFF
J gene: TRBJ2-1; V gene: TRBV6-4; CDR3 protein: CASSAGPRGHEQFF
J gene: TRBJ1-2; V gene: TRBV9; CDR3 protein: CASSGGAGRWFGYTF
J gene: TRBJ2-1; V gene: TRBV9; CDR3 protein: CASSVDRDNEQFF
J gene: TRBJ2-7; V gene: TRBV5-1; CDR3 protein: CASSALGDRSSYEQYF
J gene: TRBJ1-3; V gene: TRBV7-6; CDR3 protein: CASSPDRGPGNTIYF
J gene: TRBJ2-7; V gene: TRBV27; CDR3 protein: CASSTKVLSSYEQYF
J gene: TRBJ1-5; V gene: TRBV29-1; CDR3 protein: CSVTTGYNQPQHF
J gene: TRBJ2-3; V gene: TRBV5-6; CDR3 protein: CASSLTAGPDTQYF
J gene: TRBJ2-1; V gene: TRBV2; CDR3 protein: CASIPGRLGEQFF
J gene: TRBJ2-1; V gene: TRBV12-5; CDR3 protein: CASGLVHRPFGESSYNEQFF
J gene: TRBJ2-1; V gene: TRBV27; CDR3 protein: CASSTGTSGTNEQFF
J gene: TRBJ2-5; V gene: TRBV7-8; CDR3 protein: CASGGRQDNQETQYF
J gene: TRBJ1-2; V gene: TRBV16; CDR3 protein: CASSQSRQGPYGYTF
J gene: TRBJ2-3; V gene: TRBV7-2; CDR3 protein: CASSLLWDSTDTQYF
J gene: TRBJ1-2; V gene: TRBV5-4; CDR3 protein: CASSLGWGSPDYGYTF
J gene: TRBJ2-7; V gene: TRBV6-1; CDR3 protein: CASSELGGRAEQYF
J gene: TRBJ1-5; V gene: TRBV11-3; CDR3 protein: CASSFRDRGGNQPQHF
J gene: TRBJ2-7; V gene: TRBV29-1; CDR3 protein: CSVDGLAGSYEQYF
J gene: TRBJ2-1; V gene: TRBV7-9; CDR3 protein: CASSLTDSYNEQFF
J gene: TRBJ1-1; V gene: TRBV15; CDR3 protein: CATSRGGDSQTGDTEAFF
J gene: TRBJ2-3; V gene: TRBV27; CDR3 protein: CASSPLYLAGGKDTQYF
J gene: TRBJ2-1; V gene: TRBV19; CDR3 protein: CASSIRFAGLADYNEQFF
J gene: TRBJ2-3; V gene: TRBV7-9; CDR3 protein: CASSLVGADDTDTQYF
J gene: TRBJ2-3; V gene: TRBV5-1; CDR3 protein: CASSPAITDTQYF
J gene: TRBJ2-5; V gene: TRBV7-9; CDR3 protein: CASSQDRNQETQYF
J gene: TRBJ2-5; V gene: TRBV27; CDR3 protein: CASSFVAEETQYF